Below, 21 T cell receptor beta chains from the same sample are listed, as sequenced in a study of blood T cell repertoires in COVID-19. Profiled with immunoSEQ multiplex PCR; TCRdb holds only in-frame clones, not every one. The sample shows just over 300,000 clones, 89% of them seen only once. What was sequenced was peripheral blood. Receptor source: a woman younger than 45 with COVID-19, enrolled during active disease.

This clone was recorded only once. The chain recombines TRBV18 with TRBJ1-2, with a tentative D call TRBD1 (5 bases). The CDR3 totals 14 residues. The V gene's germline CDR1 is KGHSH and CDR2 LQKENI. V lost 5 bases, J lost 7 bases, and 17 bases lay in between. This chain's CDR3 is CASSGERGERGYTF. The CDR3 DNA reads TGTGCCAGCTCAGGGGAAAGGGGTGAACGTGGCTACACCTTC.

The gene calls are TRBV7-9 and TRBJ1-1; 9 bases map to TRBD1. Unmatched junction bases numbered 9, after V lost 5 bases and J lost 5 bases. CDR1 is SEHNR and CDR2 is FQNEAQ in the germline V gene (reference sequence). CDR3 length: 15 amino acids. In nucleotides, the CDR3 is TGTGCCAGCAGCGTTAGACAGGGGGATGAAACTGAAGCTTTCTTT. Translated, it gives CASSVRQGDETEAFF.

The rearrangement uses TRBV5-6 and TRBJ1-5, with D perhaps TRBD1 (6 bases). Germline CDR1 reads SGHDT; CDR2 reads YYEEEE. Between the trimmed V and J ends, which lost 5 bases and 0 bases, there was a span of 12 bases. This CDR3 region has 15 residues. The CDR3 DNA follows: TGTGCCAGCAGTTACACAGGGCGTAGCAATCAGCCCCAGCATTTT. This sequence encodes CASSYTGRSNQPQHF.

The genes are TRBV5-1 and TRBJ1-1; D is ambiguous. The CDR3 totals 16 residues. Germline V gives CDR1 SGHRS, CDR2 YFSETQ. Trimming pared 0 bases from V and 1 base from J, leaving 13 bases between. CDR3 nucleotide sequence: TGCGCCAGCAGCTTGGTAACGGGTCCGGGGAACACTGAAGCTTTCTTT. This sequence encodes CASSLVTGPGNTEAFF.

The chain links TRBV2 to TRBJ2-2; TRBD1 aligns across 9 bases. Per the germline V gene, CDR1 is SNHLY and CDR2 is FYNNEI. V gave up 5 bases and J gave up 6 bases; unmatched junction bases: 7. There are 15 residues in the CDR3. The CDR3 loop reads CASSSPGTGSGELFF. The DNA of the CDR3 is TGTGCCAGCAGTAGTCCCGGGACAGGGTCCGGGGAGCTGTTTTTT.

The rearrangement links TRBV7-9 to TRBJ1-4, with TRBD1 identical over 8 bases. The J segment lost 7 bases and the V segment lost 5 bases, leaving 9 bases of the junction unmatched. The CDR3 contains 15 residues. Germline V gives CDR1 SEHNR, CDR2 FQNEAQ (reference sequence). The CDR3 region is CASSTRQGRGEKLFF. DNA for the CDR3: TGTGCCAGCAGCACCCGACAGGGGAGAGGTGAAAAACTGTTTTTT.

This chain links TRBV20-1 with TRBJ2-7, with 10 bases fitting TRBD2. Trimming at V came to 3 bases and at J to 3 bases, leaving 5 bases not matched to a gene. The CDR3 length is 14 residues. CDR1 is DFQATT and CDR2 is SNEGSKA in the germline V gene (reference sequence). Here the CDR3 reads CSASRSSGGYEQYF. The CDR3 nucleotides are TGCAGTGCTAGTCGGTCTAGCGGGGGCTACGAGCAGTACTTC.

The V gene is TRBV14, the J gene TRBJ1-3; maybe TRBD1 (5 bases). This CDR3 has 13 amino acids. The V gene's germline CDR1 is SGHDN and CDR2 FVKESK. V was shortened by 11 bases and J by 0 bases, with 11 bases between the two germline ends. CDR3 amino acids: CAVRRASGNTIYF. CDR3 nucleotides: TGTGCCGTCCGCAGGGCCTCTGGAAACACCATATATTTT. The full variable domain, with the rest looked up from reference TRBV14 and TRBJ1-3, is EAGVTQFPSHSVIEKGQTVTLRCDPISGHDNLYWYRRVMGKEIKFLLHFVKESKQDESGMPNNRFLAERTGGTYSTLKVQPAELEDSGVYFCAVRRASGNTIYFGEGSWLTVV.

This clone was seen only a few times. The CDR3 DNA is TGTGCCAGCAGTTACTCGAGGAGCCTCCAGCATAATGAGCAGTACTTC. Encoded protein: CASSYSRSLQHNEQYF. The chain has TRBV6-2 or TRBV6-3 and TRBJ2-7; D remains ambiguous. The germline V gene has CDR1 MNHEY and CDR2 SVGEGT. The CDR3 runs to 16 residues. V was trimmed by 0 bases and J by 7 bases, leaving 19 bases between them.

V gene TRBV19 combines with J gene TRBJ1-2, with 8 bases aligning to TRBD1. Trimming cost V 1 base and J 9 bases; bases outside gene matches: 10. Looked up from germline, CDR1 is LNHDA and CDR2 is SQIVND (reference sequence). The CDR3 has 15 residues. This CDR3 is CASSIVETGVRSYTF. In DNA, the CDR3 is TGTGCCAGTAGTATAGTCGAGACAGGGGTGAGGAGCTACACCTTC.

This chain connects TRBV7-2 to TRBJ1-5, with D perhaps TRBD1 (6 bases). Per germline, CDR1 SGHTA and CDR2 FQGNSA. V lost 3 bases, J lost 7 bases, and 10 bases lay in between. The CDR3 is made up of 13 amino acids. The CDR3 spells CASSFTGNQPQHF. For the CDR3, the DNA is TGTGCCAGCAGCTTTACAGGGAACCAGCCCCAGCATTTT.

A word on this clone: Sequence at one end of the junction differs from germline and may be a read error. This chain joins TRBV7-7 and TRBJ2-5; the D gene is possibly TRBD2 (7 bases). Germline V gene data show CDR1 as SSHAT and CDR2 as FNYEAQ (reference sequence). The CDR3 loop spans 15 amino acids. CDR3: CASSLGGVRQETQYF. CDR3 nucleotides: TGTGCTAGCAGCTTAGGGGGGGTTAGGCAAGAGACCCAGTACTTC.

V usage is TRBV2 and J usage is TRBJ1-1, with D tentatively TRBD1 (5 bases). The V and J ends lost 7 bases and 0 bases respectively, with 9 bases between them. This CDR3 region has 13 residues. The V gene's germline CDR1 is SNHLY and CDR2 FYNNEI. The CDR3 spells CASNMDMNTEAFF. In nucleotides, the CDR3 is TGTGCCAGCAACATGGACATGAACACTGAAGCTTTCTTT. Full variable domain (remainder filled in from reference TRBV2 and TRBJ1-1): EPEVTQTPSHQVTQMGQEVILRCVPISNHLYFYWYRQILGQKVEFLVSFYNNEISEKSEIFDDQFSVERPDGSNFTLKIRSTKLEDSAMYFCASNMDMNTEAFFGQGTRLTVV.

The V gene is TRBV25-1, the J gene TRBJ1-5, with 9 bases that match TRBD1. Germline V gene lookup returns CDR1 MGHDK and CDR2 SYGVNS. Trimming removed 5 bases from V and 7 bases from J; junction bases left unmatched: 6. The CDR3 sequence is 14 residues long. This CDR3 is CASSPQGARQPQHF. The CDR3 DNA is TGTGCCAGCAGTCCACAGGGGGCGCGGCAGCCCCAGCATTTT. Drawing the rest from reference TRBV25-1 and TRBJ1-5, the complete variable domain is EADIYQTPRYLVIGTGKKITLECSQTMGHDKMYWYQQDPGMELHLIHYSYGVNSTEKGDLSSESTVSRIRTEHFPLTLESARPSHTSQYLCASSPQGARQPQHFGDGTRLSIL.

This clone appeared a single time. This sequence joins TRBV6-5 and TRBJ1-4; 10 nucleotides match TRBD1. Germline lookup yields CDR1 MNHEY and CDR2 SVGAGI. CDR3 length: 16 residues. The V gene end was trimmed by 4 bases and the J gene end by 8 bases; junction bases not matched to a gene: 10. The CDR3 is CASSFDRGRIKEKLFF. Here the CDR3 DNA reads TGTGCCAGCAGTTTCGACAGGGGGCGAATCAAGGAAAAACTGTTTTTT.

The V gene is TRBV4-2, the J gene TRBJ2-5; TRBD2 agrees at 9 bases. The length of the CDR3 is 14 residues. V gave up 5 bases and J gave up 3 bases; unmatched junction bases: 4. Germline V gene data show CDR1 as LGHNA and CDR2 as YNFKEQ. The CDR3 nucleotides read TGTGCCAGCAGCGAGCGGGGGGAAAAAGAGACCCAGTACTTC. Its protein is CASSERGEKETQYF.

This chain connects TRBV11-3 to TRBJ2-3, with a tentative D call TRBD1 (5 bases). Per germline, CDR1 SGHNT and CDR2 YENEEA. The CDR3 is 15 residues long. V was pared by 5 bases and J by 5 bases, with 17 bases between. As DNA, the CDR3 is TGTGCCAGCAGCCCTGGGGCCCGAAGGGGAGATACGCAGTATTTT. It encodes CASSPGARRGDTQYF.

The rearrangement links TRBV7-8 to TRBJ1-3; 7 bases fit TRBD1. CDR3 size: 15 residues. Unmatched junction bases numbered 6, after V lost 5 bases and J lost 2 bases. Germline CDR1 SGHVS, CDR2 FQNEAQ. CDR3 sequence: CASSRARGAGNTIYF. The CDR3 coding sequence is TGTGCCAGCAGCCGAGCCAGGGGGGCTGGAAACACCATATATTTT.

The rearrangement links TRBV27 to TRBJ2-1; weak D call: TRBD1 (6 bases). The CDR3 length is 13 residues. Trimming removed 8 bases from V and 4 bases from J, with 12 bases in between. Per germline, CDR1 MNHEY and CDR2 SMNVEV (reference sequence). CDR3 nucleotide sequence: TGTGCCAGCGTCCGGACAGATTACAATGAGCAGTTCTTC. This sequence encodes CASVRTDYNEQFF.

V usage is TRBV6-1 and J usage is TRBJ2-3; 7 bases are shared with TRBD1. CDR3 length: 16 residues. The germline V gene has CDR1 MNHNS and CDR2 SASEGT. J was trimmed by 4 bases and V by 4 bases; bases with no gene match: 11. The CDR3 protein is CASSADRVQGSDTQYF. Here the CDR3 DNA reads TGTGCCAGCAGTGCAGACAGGGTCCAAGGCTCAGATACGCAGTATTTT.

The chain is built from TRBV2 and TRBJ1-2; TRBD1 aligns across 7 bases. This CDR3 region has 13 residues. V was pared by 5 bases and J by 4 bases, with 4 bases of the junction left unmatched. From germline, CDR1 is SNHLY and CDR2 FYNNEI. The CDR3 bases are TGTGCCAGCAGTTACCGGGACAGCTATGGCTACACCTTC. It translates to CASSYRDSYGYTF.